This record concerns one TCR beta chain sequence. These data are taken from a study of blood T cell repertoires in COVID-19. Study-level information: Samples representing acute and convalescent COVID-19 were sourced from the United States, Italy and Spain. T cells, B-cell-depleted T cells, or PBMCs supplied cDNA or gDNA.

Authors' methods: Nucleated cell counts were estimated from reference gene primer amplification. The repertoire was sequenced with immunoSEQ multiplex PCR; TCRdb's copy has only in-frame clones and lacks some. V, J and clone size are taken as reported in that table, and D and trimming were inferred from the DNA itself. The table shows around 240,000 clones, with just under 85% occurring only once. The CDR3 has 15 amino acids. Trimming cost V 3 bases and J 2 bases; bases outside gene matches: 5. Looked up from germline, CDR1 is SGHNT and CDR2 is YYREEE (reference sequence). The receptor was isolated from a woman at least 80 years old with acute or convalescent COVID-19. The rearrangement links TRBV5-4 to TRBJ1-3; 7 nucleotides match TRBD1. The sequenced sample consisted of peripheral blood. Here the CDR3 reads CASSSQTGAGNTIYF. CDR3 DNA: TGTGCCAGCAGCTCACAAACAGGGGCTGGAAACACCATATATTTT.